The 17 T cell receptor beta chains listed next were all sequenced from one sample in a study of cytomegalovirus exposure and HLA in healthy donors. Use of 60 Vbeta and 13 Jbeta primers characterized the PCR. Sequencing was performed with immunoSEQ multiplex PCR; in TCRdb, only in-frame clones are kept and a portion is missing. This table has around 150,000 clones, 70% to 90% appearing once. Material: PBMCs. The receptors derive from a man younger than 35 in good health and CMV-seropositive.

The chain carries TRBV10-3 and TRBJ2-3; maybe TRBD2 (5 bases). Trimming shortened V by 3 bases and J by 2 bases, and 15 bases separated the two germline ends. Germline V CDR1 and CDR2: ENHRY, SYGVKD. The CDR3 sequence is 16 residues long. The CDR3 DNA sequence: TGTGCCATCAGTGATACCGGGATGACAAACACAGATACGCAGTATTTT. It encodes CAISDTGMTNTDTQYF.

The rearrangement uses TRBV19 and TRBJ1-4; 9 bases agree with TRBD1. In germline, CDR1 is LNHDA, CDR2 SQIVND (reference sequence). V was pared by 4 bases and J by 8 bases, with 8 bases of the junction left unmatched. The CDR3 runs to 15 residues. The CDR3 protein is CASSRTGTGNEKLFF. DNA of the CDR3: TGTGCCAGTAGTAGGACCGGGACAGGGAACGAAAAACTGTTTTTT.

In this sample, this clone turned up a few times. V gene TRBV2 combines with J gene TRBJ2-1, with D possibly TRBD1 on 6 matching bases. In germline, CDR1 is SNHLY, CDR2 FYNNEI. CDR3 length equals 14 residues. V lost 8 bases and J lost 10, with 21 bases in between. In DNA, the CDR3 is TGTGCCAGCGAGATTAGGGACACCGCGGACGAGCAGTTCTTC. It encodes CASEIRDTADEQFF. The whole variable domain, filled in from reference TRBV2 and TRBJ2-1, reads EPEVTQTPSHQVTQMGQEVILRCVPISNHLYFYWYRQILGQKVEFLVSFYNNEISEKSEIFDDQFSVERPDGSNFTLKIRSTKLEDSAMYFCASEIRDTADEQFFGPGTRLTVL.

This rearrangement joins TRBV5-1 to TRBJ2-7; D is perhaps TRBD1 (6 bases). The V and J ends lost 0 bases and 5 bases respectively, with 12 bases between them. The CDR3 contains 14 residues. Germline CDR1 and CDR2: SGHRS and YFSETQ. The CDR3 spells CASSLEQGRHEQYF. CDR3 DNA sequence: TGCGCCAGCAGCTTGGAACAGGGCAGGCACGAGCAGTACTTC.

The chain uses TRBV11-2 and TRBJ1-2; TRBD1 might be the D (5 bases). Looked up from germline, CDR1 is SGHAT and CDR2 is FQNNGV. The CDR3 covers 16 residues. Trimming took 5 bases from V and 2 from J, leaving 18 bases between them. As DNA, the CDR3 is TGTGCCAGCAGCCTAACGGCAGGGAAGGCGAACTATGGCTACACCTTC. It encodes CASSLTAGKANYGYTF.

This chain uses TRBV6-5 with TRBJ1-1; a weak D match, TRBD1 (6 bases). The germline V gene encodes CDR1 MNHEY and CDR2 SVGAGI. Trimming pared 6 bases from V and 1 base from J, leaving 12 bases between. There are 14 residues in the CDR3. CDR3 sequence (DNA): TGTGCCAGCAGAATACCGGGACAGAACACTGAAGCTTTCTTT. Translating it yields CASRIPGQNTEAFF.

The CDR3 here is CASRRGTGELFF. The CDR3 bases are TGTGCCAGCAGACGGGGCACCGGGGAGCTGTTTTTT. The chain is built from TRBV27 and TRBJ2-2, with a weak D call TRBD2 (5 bases). Trimming took 6 bases from V and 4 from J, leaving 6 bases between them. The CDR3 totals 12 residues. Germline CDR1 is MNHEY and CDR2 is SMNVEV (reference sequence).

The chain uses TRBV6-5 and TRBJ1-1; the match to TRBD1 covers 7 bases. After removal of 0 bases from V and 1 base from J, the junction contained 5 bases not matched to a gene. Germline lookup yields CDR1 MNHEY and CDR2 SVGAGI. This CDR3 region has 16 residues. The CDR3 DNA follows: TGTGCCAGCAGTTACTCTAGACAGGGAACGAACACTGAAGCTTTCTTT. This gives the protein CASSYSRQGTNTEAFF.

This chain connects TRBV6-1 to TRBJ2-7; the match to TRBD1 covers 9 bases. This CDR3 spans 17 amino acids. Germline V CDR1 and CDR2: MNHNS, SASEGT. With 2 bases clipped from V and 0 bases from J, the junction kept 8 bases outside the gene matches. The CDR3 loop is CASSEFGQGWSSYEQYF. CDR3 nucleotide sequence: TGTGCCAGCAGTGAATTCGGACAGGGGTGGAGCTCCTACGAGCAGTACTTC.

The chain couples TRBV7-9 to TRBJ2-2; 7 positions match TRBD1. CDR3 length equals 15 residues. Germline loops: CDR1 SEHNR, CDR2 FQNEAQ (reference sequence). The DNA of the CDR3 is TGTGCTGCGGCCGAGACAGGGAAAATGAGCGGGGAGCTGTTTTTT. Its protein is CAAAETGKMSGELFF. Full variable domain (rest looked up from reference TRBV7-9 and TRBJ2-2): DTGVSQNPRHKITKRGQNVTFRCDPISEHNRLYWYRQTLGQGPEFLTYFQNEAQLEKSRLLSDRFSAERPKGSFSTLEIQRTEQGDSAMYLCAAAETGKMSGELFFGEGSRLTVL.

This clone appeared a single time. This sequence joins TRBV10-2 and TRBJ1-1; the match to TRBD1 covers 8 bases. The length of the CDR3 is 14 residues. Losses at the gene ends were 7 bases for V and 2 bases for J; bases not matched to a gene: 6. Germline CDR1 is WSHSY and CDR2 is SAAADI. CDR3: CASKAGGKNTEAFF. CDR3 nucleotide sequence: TGCGCCAGCAAGGCAGGGGGCAAAAACACTGAAGCTTTCTTT.

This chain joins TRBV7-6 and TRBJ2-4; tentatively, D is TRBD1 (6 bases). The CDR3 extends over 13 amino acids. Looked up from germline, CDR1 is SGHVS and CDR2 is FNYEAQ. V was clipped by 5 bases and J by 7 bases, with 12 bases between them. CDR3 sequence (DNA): TGTGCCAGCAGCCCCATGGGGGCTAACATTCAGTACTTC. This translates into CASSPMGANIQYF.

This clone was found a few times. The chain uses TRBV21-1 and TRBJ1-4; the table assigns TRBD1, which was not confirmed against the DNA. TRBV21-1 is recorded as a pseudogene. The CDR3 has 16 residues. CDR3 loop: CASSKIPGQGEEKLFF. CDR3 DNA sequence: TGTGCCAGCAGCAAAATCCCTGGACAGGGTGAGGAAAAACTGTTTTTT.

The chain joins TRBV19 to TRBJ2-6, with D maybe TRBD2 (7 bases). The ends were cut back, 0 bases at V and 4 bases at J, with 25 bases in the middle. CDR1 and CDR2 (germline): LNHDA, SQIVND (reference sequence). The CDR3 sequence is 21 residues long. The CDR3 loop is CASSIESWGGVNGLGANVLTF. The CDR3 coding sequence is TGTGCCAGTAGTATAGAGTCCTGGGGGGGCGTGAATGGGTTAGGGGCCAACGTCCTGACTTTC.

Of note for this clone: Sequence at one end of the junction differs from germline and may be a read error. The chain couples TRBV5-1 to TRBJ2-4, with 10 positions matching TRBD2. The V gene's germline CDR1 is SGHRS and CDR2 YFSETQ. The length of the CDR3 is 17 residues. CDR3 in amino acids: CASSLRTSGLGKNSQYF. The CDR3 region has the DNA TGCGCCAGCAGCTTGAGGACTAGCGGTTTGGGCAAAAACAGTCAGTACTTC.

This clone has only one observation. CDR3 nucleotides: TGCGCCAGCAGCCGATTCCGGGACAGGGATGGCACTGAAGCTTTCTTT. This encodes CASSRFRDRDGTEAFF. V gene TRBV5-1 combines with J gene TRBJ1-1; 9 nucleotides match TRBD1. Germline V lookup: CDR1 SGHRS, CDR2 YFSETQ. With 4 bases clipped from V and 4 bases from J, the junction kept 11 bases outside the gene matches. The CDR3 spans 16 residues.

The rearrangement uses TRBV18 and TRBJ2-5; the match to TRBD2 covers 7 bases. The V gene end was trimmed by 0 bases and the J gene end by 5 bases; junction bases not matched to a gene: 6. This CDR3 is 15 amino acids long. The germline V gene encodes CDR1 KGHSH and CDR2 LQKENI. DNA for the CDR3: TGTGCCAGCTCACCACCAGCGGGGCGGACGGAGACCCAGTACTTC. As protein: CASSPPAGRTETQYF. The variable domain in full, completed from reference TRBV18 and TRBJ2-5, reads NAGVMQNPRHLVRRRGQEARLRCSPMKGHSHVYWYRQLPEEGLKFMVYLQKENIIDESGMPKERFSAEFPKEGPSILRIQQVVRGDSAAYFCASSPPAGRTETQYFGPGTRLLVL.